These 14 T cell receptor beta chains share one sample of origin, sequenced in a study of CD8 T cells in ankylosing spondylitis. TCRdb called the 5' RACE reads again in MiXCR, with one record for every CDR3 protein. The table records 250,000 to 300,000 distinct CDR3 sequences, around 20% of them present only once. The sequenced sample consisted of blood, either unsorted or a sorted T cell fraction (not recorded which). The source of these receptors is a male donor with ankylosing spondylitis or in good health (not recorded which).

J is TRBJ1-2 and V is TRBV12-3 or TRBV12-4; D might be TRBD1 (5 bases). Trimming removed 2 bases from V and 4 bases from J, with 8 bases in between. This CDR3 spans 13 amino acids. The CDR3: CASSLQGTYGYTF. For the CDR3, the DNA is TGTGCCAGCAGTTTACAGGGCACCTATGGCTACACCTTC.

This chain connects TRBV29-1 to TRBJ2-3; weak D call: TRBD1 (6 bases). CDR1 is SQVTM and CDR2 is ANQGSEA in the germline V gene. V was clipped by 6 bases and J by 4 bases, with 17 bases between them. The CDR3 runs to 14 residues. CDR3 sequence: CSVLVQGFSDTQYF. As DNA, the CDR3 is TGCAGCGTGTTGGTCCAGGGGTTTTCAGATACGCAGTATTTT.

The chain couples TRBV6-1 to TRBJ2-3; D might be TRBD1 or TRBD2, each matching 5 bases. The CDR3 has 15 amino acids. Germline V gene sequence: CDR1 MNHNS, CDR2 SASEGT. V was cut by 5 bases and J by 3 bases, with 15 bases left in between. The CDR3 loop reads CASSPVGTGTDTQYF. Here the CDR3 DNA reads TGTGCCAGCAGTCCAGTTGGGACCGGGACAGATACGCAGTATTTT.

The chain combines TRBV20-1 with TRBJ1-5; 7 positions agree with TRBD1. J lost 2 bases, V lost 4 bases, and 8 bases had no gene match. Germline V gene sequence: CDR1 DFQATT, CDR2 SNEGSKA (reference sequence). The CDR3 extends over 15 amino acids. In nucleotides, the CDR3 is TGCAGTGCTAAATACTCCGGGACAGGCAATCAGCCCCAGCATTTT. This gives the protein CSAKYSGTGNQPQHF.

The chain couples TRBV3-1 to TRBJ2-3; no clear D gene. This CDR3 contains 15 residues. Germline V gene sequence: CDR1 LGHDT, CDR2 YNNKEL (reference sequence). V was shortened by 4 bases and J by 0 bases, with 11 bases between the two germline ends. Here the CDR3 reads CASSLRAHSTDTQYF. The CDR3 bases are TGTGCCAGCAGCCTTAGGGCGCACAGCACAGATACGCAGTATTTT.

This clonotype was counted many times. CDR3 region: CASSILTVLAPPRHEQFF. CDR3 DNA: TGTGCCAGCAGCATACTGACAGTACTAGCGCCACCTCGGCATGAGCAGTTCTTC. The V call is TRBV7-8, the J call TRBJ2-1; 7 positions match TRBD2. The CDR3 is 18 amino acids. V lost 5 bases, J lost 8 bases, and 21 bases stayed unmatched. Germline CDR1 reads SGHVS; CDR2 reads FQNEAQ.

This chain links TRBV5-1 with TRBJ2-1; the match to TRBD2 covers 13 bases. The V gene's germline CDR1 is SGHRS and CDR2 YFSETQ. V gave up 3 bases and J gave up 6 bases; unmatched junction bases: 15. The CDR3 is 19 residues long. DNA of the CDR3: TGCGCCAGCAGCTCCGGACTAGCGGGAGCGGGTGGGCTGGTCAATGAGCAGTTCTTC. It codes for CASSSGLAGAGGLVNEQFF.

The sample holds a few counts of this clonotype. The gene calls are TRBV12-3 or TRBV12-4 and TRBJ1-5; D not resolved. Trimming stripped 5 bases from V and 0 bases from J, with 11 bases between. The CDR3 is 15 amino acids. This CDR3 is CASSPRGYSNQPQHF. CDR3 bases: TGTGCCAGCAGTCCACGGGGTTATAGCAATCAGCCCCAGCATTTT.

This clonotype was detected many times. The rearrangement links TRBV5-1 to TRBJ1-1, with 8 bases aligning to TRBD1. This CDR3 comprises 14 residues. With V trimmed by 4 bases and J by 6 bases, 8 bases remained unmatched. From germline, CDR1 is SGHRS and CDR2 YFSETQ. CDR3 nucleotides: TGCGCCAGCAGCAAACGCCAGGGGGCTGCTGAAGCTTTCTTT. Amino acid sequence: CASSKRQGAAEAFF.

This rearrangement joins TRBV7-6 to TRBJ2-5; perhaps TRBD1 as D (5 bases). Germline-derived CDR1 and CDR2 are SGHVS and FNYEAQ. V was cut by 6 bases and J by 4 bases, with 15 bases left in between. CDR3 size: 14 residues. The DNA of the CDR3 is TGTGCCAGCAGTAAGGCATCAGGGTCAGAGACCCAGTACTTC. It translates to CASSKASGSETQYF.

The chain combines TRBV10-3 with TRBJ2-7, with a possible D match to TRBD1 (6 bases). In germline, CDR1 is ENHRY, CDR2 SYGVKD. Trimming left V 2 bases short and J 0 bases short, with 11 bases between. The CDR3 contains 15 residues. The CDR3 DNA reads as TGTGCCATCAGTGAGGGACAGTCCCGCTCCTACGAGCAGTACGTC. Its translation: CAISEGQSRSYEQYV.

Concerning this clonotype itself: The junction departs from the called germline gene at one end, perhaps through a read error. This chain joins TRBV7-7 and TRBJ2-3; 9 nucleotides align to TRBD1. The CDR3 consists of 13 residues. Germline-derived CDR1 and CDR2 are SSHAT and FNYEAQ (reference sequence). The CDR3 DNA reads as TGTGTCAGCAGCACGGACAGGGGAGATACGCAGTATTTT. This encodes CVSSTDRGDTQYF.

The chain combines TRBV20-1 with TRBJ2-1; D call uncertain. Germline-derived CDR1 and CDR2 are DFQATT and SNEGSKA (reference sequence). The V and J ends lost 0 bases and 7 bases respectively, with 13 bases between them. This CDR3 region has 14 residues. The CDR3 DNA reads TGCAGTGCTAGAGATATAGGTTTCGCGAATGAGCAGTTCTTC. Its protein product is CSARDIGFANEQFF.

This clonotype was found a few times. This chain connects TRBV5-1 to TRBJ2-1, with 9 positions matching TRBD1. V gave up 4 bases and J gave up 4 bases; unmatched junction bases: 6. Germline lookup yields CDR1 SGHRS and CDR2 YFSETQ. This CDR3 has 15 residues. This CDR3 is CASSATGGVYNEQFF. As DNA, the CDR3 is TGCGCCAGCAGCGCAACAGGGGGCGTTTACAATGAGCAGTTCTTC.